What follows describes a single TCR beta chain. This sample stems from a study of shared clonotypes between healthy human individuals. Produced via immunoSEQ multiplex PCR; TCRdb's table is partial and in-frame only. The table includes 2 million to 2.5 million clones, about nine tenths detected once. The length of the CDR3 is 18 residues. J lost 3 bases, V lost 5 bases, and 16 bases had no gene match. Germline CDR1 reads SGHAT; CDR2 reads FQNNGV. The rearrangement uses TRBV11-2 and TRBJ2-3; 8 bases line up with TRBD2. Sample: naive CD4+ T cells from PBMCs. The subset is: CD45RA+ positively selected. This clonotype was sampled from a man younger than 35 in good health. Some clones in this sample may be carry-over from other donors' samples. CDR3 sequence: CASSRPREGGGGTDTQYF. The CDR3 coding sequence is TGTGCCAGCAGCCGGCCCCGGGAGGGAGGTGGGGGAACAGATACGCAGTATTTT.